Included here is one T cell receptor (beta chain) sequence, with context. This entry is derived from a study of blood T cell repertoires in COVID-19. Trimming removed 7 bases from V and 7 bases from J; junction bases left unmatched: 5. The CDR3 loop spans 12 amino acids. Sequenced by immunoSEQ multiplex PCR; TCRdb stores in-frame clones only, minus some. The table has 230,000 or so clones, 84% seen once. The chain combines TRBV12-3 or TRBV12-4 with TRBJ1-2, with 8 bases aligning to TRBD1. Sequenced material: peripheral blood. The sequence was collected from a man between 35 and 55 years old who had recovered from COVID-19. CDR3 nucleotides: TGTGCCAGCACCCCAGACAGGGGTGGCTACACCTTC. Translation gives CASTPDRGGYTF.